The clone carrying this T cell receptor (beta chain) was counted ten times or more. Its specificity is unknown. CDR1 KGHDR and CDR2 SFDVKD come from the germline V gene. After removal of 5 bases from V and 12 bases from J, the junction contained 6 bases not matched to a gene. The CDR3 extends over 12 amino acids. The entry originates in a study of T-cell reconstitution after alpha-beta-depleted transplantation in children. Whole-study results and caveats: Recipient T cells and thymic progenitors that survived gave rise to the high TCRbeta diversity observed at day 60 in some patients. The study reportedly traced alpha-beta T cells about two months after transplant to several hundred expanded graft clones. A year post-transplant, T-cell counts and diversity derived mostly from newly produced T cells.

The library targeted TCRbeta and was prepared with unique molecular identifiers. TCRdb recomputed calls from the PCR reads with MiXCR, one row per CDR3 protein. The sample records over 150,000 distinct CDR3 sequences, 6.3% being singletons. The TCR comes from a girl under three years old with combined immunodeficiency, due to receive a stem cell transplant. This chain links TRBV24-1 with TRBJ2-1; TRBD2 matches 7 bases. The sequencing used PBMCs, collected before TCRalphabeta/CD19-depleted stem cell transplant. The CDR3 DNA reads as TGTGCCACCAGTGTTGGAAGGGAGGGGCAGTTCTTC. This translates into CATSVGREGQFF.